Listed below are T cell receptor beta chains from one sample, sequenced in a study of blood T cells in healthy people across ages. TCRdb reanalysed the 5' RACE reads using MiXCR and keeps one entry per CDR3 protein. The table has about 1,000,000 distinct CDR3 sequences, more than 35% seen once. Sequences were obtained from blood. The receptors here all came from a woman aged 55 to 70 in good health. The conserved cysteine and the conserved F or W are not part of the CDR3 here. Fields, in order: CDR3 protein, D gene, V gene, J gene, clone size. The D gene is left open where the match is weak. Some rows mark clone size as missing; the rest say once, few, many or name a class of expanded clone.

ASSRGQGVYNEQY	TRBD1	TRBV7-9	.	.
ASSPPGQYYNEQF	.	TRBV7-9	TRBJ2-1	few
ASSPRLVAGLYYEQY	TRBD2	TRBV7-9	TRBJ2-7	.
ASSPSGGGPPSNEQF	.	TRBV9	TRBJ2-1	.
SVDQGSSYEQY	.	TRBV29-1	TRBJ2-7	few
ASSSKGPKKKDTQY	.	TRBV27	TRBJ2-3	few
ASTWLGTSGNTGELF	TRBD2	TRBV27	TRBJ2-2	.
ASRQSVNEQF	.	TRBV28	TRBJ2-1	.
ASSFLAGHEQY	.	TRBV12-3/TRBV12-4	TRBJ2-7	.
ASSAPVGSAYEQY	.	TRBV7-9	TRBJ2-7	.
ASSLYPQRDQPQH	.	TRBV5-1	TRBJ1-5	once
ASSGPGLAGNTIY	.	TRBV25-1	TRBJ1-3	once
ASSFTKPLPDTQY	.	TRBV28	TRBJ2-3	once
ASSPRPPSSYNEQY	.	TRBV27	.	.
SVGQDPNQPQH	.	TRBV29-1	TRBJ1-5	.
AITVDRGNFDEQF	TRBD1	TRBV10-3	TRBJ2-1	.
ASSSIEETQY	.	TRBV6-5	TRBJ2-5	many
ASSPGTVRGYGYT	TRBD1	TRBV7-9	TRBJ1-2	.
SVEDRGKGTEAF	.	TRBV29-1	TRBJ1-1	few
ASSLVGTSRSNEQF	TRBD2	TRBV7-9	TRBJ2-1	.
ASTLGQGVNIQY	TRBD1	TRBV6-6	TRBJ2-4	.
SARGGERYLRKQY	.	TRBV20-1	TRBJ2-7	.
ASSSTLADTQY	.	TRBV27	TRBJ2-3	.
ASSPKGPYEQY	.	TRBV12-3/TRBV12-4	TRBJ2-7	.
ASSWGGLAGVEQF	TRBD2	TRBV7-2	TRBJ2-1	few
ASSQRGQGWNTEAF	TRBD1	TRBV7-9	TRBJ1-1	.
ASTPSGGLTEAF	.	TRBV28	TRBJ1-1	few
ASSGPTQYNSPLH	.	TRBV25-1	TRBJ1-6	few
SVETGIGEQF	TRBD1	TRBV29-1	TRBJ2-1	.
SAGPPGLGYEQY	.	TRBV20-1	.	.
ASSQGAGTGANVLT	.	TRBV3-1	TRBJ2-6	few
SASGTVNTEAF	TRBD1	TRBV20-1	TRBJ1-1	few
ASSVGNRGQIDTQY	.	TRBV9	TRBJ2-3	few
ASSFTGPQETQY	.	TRBV7-2	TRBJ2-5	few
ASSSWGLLQETQY	TRBD2	TRBV7-2	TRBJ2-5	few
ASSRGRSGPPGTDTQY	TRBD2	TRBV4-2	TRBJ2-3	.
ASRPVAGEFVVTDTQY	TRBD2	TRBV27	TRBJ2-3	.
ASSVPPGLYEQY	.	TRBV7-8	TRBJ2-7	few
ASSQASGRDFTDTQY	.	TRBV4-1	TRBJ2-3	.
ASSFGRTSTDTQY	TRBD2	TRBV27	TRBJ2-3	.
ASSEFTSGSSSSSTDTQY	TRBD2	TRBV2	TRBJ2-3	.
ASSLRAGNEKLF	.	TRBV4-1	TRBJ1-4	few
ASSSRGPANEKLF	.	TRBV5-1	TRBJ1-4	.
ASSQDLSVAGGNEQF	TRBD2	TRBV4-3	TRBJ2-1	.
ASSSPLLKEREGITDTQY	TRBD2	TRBV28	TRBJ2-3	few
ASSFRLIDTQY	.	TRBV7-2	TRBJ2-3	.
ASYPLGLAGISVTQY	TRBD2	TRBV10-2	TRBJ2-3	few
ASSLMPSGSLMQY	TRBD2	TRBV5-1	TRBJ2-5	few
ASSDRGVLGYT	.	TRBV7-2	TRBJ1-2	.
ASTWAGANVLT	.	TRBV2	TRBJ2-6	many